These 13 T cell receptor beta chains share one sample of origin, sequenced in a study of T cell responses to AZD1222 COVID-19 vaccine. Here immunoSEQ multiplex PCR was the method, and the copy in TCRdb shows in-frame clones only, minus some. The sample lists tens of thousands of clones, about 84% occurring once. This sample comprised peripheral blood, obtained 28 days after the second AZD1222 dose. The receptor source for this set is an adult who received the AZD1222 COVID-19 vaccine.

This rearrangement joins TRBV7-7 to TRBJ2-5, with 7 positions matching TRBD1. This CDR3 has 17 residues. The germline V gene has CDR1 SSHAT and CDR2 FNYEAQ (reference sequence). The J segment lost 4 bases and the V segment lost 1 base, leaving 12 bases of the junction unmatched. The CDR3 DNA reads TGTGCCAGCAGCTTAGAACGATACCCGACAGGGAGAGAGACCCAGTACTTC. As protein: CASSLERYPTGRETQYF.

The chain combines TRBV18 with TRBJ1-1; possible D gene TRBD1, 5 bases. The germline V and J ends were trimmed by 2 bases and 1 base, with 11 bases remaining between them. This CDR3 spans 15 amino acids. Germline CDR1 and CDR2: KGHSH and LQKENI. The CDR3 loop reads CASSPYDTGNTEAFF. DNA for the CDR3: TGTGCCAGCTCACCATACGATACAGGGAACACTGAAGCTTTCTTT.

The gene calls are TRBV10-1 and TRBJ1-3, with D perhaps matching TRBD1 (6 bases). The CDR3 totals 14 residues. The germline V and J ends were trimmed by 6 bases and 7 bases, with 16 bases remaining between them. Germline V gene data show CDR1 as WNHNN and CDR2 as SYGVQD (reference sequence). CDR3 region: CASSGGQTRNTIYF. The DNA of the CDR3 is TGCGCCAGCAGCGGAGGACAGACCCGGAACACCATATATTTT.

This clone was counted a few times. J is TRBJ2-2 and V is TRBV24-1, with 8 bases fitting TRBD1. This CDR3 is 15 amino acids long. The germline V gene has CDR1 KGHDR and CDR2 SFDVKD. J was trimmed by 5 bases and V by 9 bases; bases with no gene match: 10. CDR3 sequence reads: CATSIDRGGTGELFF. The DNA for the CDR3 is TGTGCCACCTCAATCGACAGGGGAGGAACCGGGGAGCTGTTTTTT.

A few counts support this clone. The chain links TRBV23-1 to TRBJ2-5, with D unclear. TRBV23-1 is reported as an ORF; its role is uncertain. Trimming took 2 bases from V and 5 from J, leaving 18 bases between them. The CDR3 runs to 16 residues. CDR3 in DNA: TGCGCCAGCAGTCAAATTGTACTCGCGCCGATGGAGACCCAGTACTTC. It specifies CASSQIVLAPMETQYF.

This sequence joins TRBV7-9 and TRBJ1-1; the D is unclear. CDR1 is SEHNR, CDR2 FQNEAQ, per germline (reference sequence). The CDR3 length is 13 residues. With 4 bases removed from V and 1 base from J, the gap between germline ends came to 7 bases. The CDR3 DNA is TGTGCCAGCAGCTGGCAGGCGAACACTGAAGCTTTCTTT. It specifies CASSWQANTEAFF.

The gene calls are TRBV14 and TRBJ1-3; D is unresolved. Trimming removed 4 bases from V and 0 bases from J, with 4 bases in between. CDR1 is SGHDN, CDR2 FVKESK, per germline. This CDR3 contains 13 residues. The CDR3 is CASSPTSGNTIYF. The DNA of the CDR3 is TGTGCCAGCAGCCCCACCTCTGGAAACACCATATATTTT.

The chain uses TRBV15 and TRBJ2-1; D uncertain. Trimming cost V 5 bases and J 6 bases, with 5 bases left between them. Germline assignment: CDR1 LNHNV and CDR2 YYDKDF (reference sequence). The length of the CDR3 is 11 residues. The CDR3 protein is CATSGSNEQFF. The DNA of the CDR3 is TGTGCCACCAGCGGCAGCAATGAGCAGTTCTTC.

Here the CDR3 DNA reads TGCGCCAGCAGCTTACTCGGACAGGGCGTCACAGATACGCAGTATTTT. This encodes CASSLLGQGVTDTQYF. This sequence joins TRBV5-1 and TRBJ2-3; 8 bases are shared with TRBD1. This CDR3 has 16 residues. Losses at the gene ends were 2 bases for V and 2 bases for J; bases not matched to a gene: 7. Germline CDR1 reads SGHRS; CDR2 reads YFSETQ.

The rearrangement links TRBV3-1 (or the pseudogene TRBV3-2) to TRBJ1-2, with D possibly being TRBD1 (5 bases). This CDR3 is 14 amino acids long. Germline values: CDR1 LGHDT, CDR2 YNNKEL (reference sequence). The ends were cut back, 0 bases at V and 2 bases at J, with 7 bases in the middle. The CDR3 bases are TGTGCCAGCAGCCAAGATCGGGGGAACTATGGCTACACCTTC. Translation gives CASSQDRGNYGYTF.

CDR3 protein: CASSESTLRTTELFF. CDR3 DNA sequence: TGCGCCAGCAGTGAGTCGACTCTCCGGACCACGGAGCTGTTTTTT. V and J are TRBV10-1 and TRBJ2-2, with D unclear. The CDR3 has 15 residues. Germline lookup yields CDR1 WNHNN and CDR2 SYGVQD (reference sequence). V shed 0 bases and J shed 10 bases, with 15 bases lying between them.

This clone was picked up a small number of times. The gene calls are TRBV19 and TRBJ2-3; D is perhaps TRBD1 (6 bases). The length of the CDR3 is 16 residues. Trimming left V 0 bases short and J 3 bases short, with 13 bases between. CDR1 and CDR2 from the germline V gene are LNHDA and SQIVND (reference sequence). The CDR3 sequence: CASSIDKGVRTDTQYF. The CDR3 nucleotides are TGTGCCAGTAGTATAGATAAGGGGGTGAGGACAGATACGCAGTATTTT.

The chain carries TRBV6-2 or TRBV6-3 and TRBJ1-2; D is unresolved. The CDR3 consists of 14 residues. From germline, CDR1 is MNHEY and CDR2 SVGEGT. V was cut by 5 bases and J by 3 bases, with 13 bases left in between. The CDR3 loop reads CASSLSGKHYGYTF. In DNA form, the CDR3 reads TGTGCCAGCAGTCTGTCCGGGAAGCACTATGGCTACACCTTC.